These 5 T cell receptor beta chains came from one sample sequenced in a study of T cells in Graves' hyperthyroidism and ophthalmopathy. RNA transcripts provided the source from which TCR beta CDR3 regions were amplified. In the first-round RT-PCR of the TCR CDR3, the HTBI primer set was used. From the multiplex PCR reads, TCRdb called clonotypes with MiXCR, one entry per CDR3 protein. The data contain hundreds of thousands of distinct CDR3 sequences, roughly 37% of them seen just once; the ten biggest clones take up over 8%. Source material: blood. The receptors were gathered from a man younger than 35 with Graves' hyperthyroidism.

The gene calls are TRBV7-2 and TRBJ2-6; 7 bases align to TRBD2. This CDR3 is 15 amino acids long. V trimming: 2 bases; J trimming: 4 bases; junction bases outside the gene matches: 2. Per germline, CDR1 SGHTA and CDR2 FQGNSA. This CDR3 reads CASSLSSGGANVLTF. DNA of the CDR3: TGTGCCAGCAGCTTAAGTAGCGGGGGGGCCAACGTCCTGACTTTC.

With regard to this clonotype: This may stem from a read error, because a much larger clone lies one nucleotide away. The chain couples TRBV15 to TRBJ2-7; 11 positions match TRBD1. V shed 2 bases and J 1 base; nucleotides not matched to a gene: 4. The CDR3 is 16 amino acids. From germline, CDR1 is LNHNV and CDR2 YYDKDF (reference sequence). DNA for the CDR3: TGTGCCACCAGCAGAAGAGGGGACAGGGGGTCCTACGAGCAGTACTTC. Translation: CATSRRGDRGSYEQYF. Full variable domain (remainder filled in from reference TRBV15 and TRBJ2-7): DAMVIQNPRYQVTQFGKPVTLSCSQTLNHNVMYWYQQKSSQAPKLLFHYYDKDFNNEADTPDNFQSRRPNTSFCFLDIRSPGLGDTAMYLCATSRRGDRGSYEQYFGPGTRLTVT.

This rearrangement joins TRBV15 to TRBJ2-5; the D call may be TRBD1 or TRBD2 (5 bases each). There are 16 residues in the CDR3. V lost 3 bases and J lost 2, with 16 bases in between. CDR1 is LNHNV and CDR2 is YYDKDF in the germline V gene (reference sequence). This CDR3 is CATSSVGAVPQETQYF. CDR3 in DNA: TGTGCCACCAGCAGCGTCGGGGCGGTACCACAAGAGACCCAGTACTTC.

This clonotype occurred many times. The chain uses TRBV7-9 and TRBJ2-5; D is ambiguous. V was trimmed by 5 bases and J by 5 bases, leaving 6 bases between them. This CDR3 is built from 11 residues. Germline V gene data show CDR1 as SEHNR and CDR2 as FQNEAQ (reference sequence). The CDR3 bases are TGTGCCAGCAGCCCCCCGGAGACCCAGTACTTC. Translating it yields CASSPPETQYF.

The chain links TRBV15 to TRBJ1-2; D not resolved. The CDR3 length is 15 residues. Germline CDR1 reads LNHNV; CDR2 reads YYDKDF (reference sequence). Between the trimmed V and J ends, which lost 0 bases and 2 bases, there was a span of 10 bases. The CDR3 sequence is CATSRDPGRNYGYTF. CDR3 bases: TGTGCCACCAGCAGAGATCCGGGGAGGAACTATGGCTACACCTTC.